The rows below give T cell receptor beta chains drawn from one sample of a study of human T cells and chemical hapten exposure. MiXCR, applied by TCRdb to the RACE reads, yields one record per CDR3 protein. Among approximately 370,000 distinct CDR3 sequences listed, roughly 6% were seen once. The starting material was whole blood, obtained in connection with sensitization to the hapten diphenylcyclopropenone (DPC). These receptor sequences come from a woman between 18 and 29 years old with alopecia areata. Some clones in this sample may be carry-over from other donors' samples. Both conserved end residues are part of each CDR3. D genes are given only for firm matches. Only part of the rows carry a size: once, few, many, or a class if the clone is expanded.

TRBV7-2,many,-,TRBJ2-1,TGTGCCAGCAAGCCAGAGGCCCTATACAATGAGCAGTTCTTC,CASKPEALYNEQFF
TRBV7-2,-,-,TRBJ2-3,TGTGCCAGCAGCCTACGGGCTTCTAGCACAGATACGCAGTATTTT,CASSLRASSTDTQYF
TRBV7-2,few,-,TRBJ1-1,TGTGCCAGCAGCTTAGTTGCGGGGAACACTGAAGCTTTCTTT,CASSLVAGNTEAFF
TRBV6-2/TRBV6-3,few,-,TRBJ2-3,TGTGCCAGCAGTTCCATATCTGCGCCGGATACGCAGTATTTT,CASSSISAPDTQYF
TRBV7-2,-,-,TRBJ2-7,TGTGCCAGCAGCCGGGGTTATGCAGTGACCTACGAGCAGTACTTC,CASSRGYAVTYEQYF
TRBV7-9,few,-,TRBJ2-5,TGTGCCAGCAGCACCCAGGTGGGGTGGGAGACCCAGTACTTC,CASSTQVGWETQYF
TRBV2,-,-,TRBJ1-6,TGTGCCAGCATGGAACAGGGTCTTCAATCACCCCTCCACTTT,CASMEQGLQSPLHF
TRBV6-2/TRBV6-3,-,-,TRBJ1-2,TGTGCCAGCAGTTACGTGGGTGCTGTTCGCTACACCTTC,CASSYVGAVRYTF
TRBV20-1,-,-,TRBJ1-2,TGCAGTGCTAGAGATATACTGGGGGTAGCTAACTATGGCTACACCTTC,CSARDILGVANYGYTF
TRBV12-3/TRBV12-4,few,-,TRBJ2-7,TGTGCCAGCAGTTCTCCGGACTCTGGGTACGAGCAGTACTTC,CASSSPDSGYEQYF
TRBV7-9,many,TRBD1,TRBJ1-6,TGTGCCAGCAGCTTGGTCAGGACAGGGGGGACCCGGAGCTCCTATAATTCACCCCTCCACTTT,CASSLVRTGGTRSSYNSPLHF
TRBV4-3,few,-,TRBJ2-3,TGCGCCAGCAGCCAAGTGGGGGGACGGCCGACAGATACGCAGTATTTT,CASSQVGGRPTDTQYF
TRBV5-6,many,TRBD1,TRBJ1-6,TGTGCCAGCAGCTTGGCGAGGTGGGGGACAGAAAATTCACCCCTCCACTTT,CASSLARWGTENSPLHF
TRBV6-2/TRBV6-3,-,-,TRBJ1-1,TGTGCCAGCAGTTGGCAGGGCTCGACTGAAGCTTTCTTT,CASSWQGSTEAFF
TRBV6-2/TRBV6-3,few,-,TRBJ2-7,TGTGCCAGCAGTTATACCGGGTCTTGGGATTACGAGCAGTACTTC,CASSYTGSWDYEQYF
TRBV7-6,few,-,TRBJ1-1,TGTGCCAGCAGCTTAGAGACCAGTCGGGGCACTGAAGCTTTCTTT,CASSLETSRGTEAFF
TRBV6-4,-,TRBD1,TRBJ1-6,TGTGCCGGGACAGGACAGGATAATTCACCCCTCCACTTT,CAGTGQDNSPLHF
TRBV5-1,many,-,TRBJ2-7,TGCGCCAGCAGCTCTTCCCGGGGACCCAGGAACGAGCAGTACTTC,CASSSSRGPRNEQYF
TRBV28,few,-,TRBJ2-1,TGTGCCAGCAGTACCTCCCCCCCGTCTTCCTACAATGAGCAGTTCTTC,CASSTSPPSSYNEQFF
TRBV6-6,few,TRBD1,TRBJ1-6,TGTGCCAGCGAGGGGGCGCGGAATTCACCCCTCCACTTT,CASEGARNSPLHF